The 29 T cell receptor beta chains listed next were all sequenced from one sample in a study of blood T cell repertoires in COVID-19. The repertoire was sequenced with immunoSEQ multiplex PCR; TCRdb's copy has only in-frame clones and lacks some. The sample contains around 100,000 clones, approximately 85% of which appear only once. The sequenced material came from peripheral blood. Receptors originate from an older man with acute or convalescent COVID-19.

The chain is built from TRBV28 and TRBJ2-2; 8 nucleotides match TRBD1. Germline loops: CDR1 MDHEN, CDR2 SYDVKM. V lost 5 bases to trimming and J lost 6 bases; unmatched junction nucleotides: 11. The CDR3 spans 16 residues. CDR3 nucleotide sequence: TGTGCCAGCAGTCGGGCCTTGACAGGGGATCCCGGGGAGCTGTTTTTT. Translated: CASSRALTGDPGELFF.

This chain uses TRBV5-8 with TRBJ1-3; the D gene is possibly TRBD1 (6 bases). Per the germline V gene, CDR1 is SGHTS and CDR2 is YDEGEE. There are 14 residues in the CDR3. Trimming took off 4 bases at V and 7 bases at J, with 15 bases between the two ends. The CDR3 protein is CASSLRQVSNTIYF. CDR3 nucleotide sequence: TGTGCCAGCAGCCTTAGACAGGTTTCGAACACCATATATTTT.

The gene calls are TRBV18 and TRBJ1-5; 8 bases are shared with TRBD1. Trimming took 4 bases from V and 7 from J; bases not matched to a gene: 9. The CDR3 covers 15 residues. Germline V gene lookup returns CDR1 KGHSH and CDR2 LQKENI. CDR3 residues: CASSHRDRLDQPQHF. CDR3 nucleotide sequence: TGTGCCAGCTCACACCGGGACAGGCTAGACCAGCCCCAGCATTTT.

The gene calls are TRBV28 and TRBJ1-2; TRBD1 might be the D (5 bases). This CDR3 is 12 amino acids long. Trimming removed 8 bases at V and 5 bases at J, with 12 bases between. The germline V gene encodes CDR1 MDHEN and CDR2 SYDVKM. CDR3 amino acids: CASVTGSYGYTF. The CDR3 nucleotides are TGTGCCAGCGTTACAGGATCTTATGGCTACACCTTC.

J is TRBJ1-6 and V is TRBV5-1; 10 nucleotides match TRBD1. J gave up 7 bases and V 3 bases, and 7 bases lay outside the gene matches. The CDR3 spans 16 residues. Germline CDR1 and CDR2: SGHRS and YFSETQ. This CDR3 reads CASSYYPDRGNSPLHF. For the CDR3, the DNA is TGCGCCAGCAGCTACTACCCGGACAGGGGGAATTCACCCCTCCACTTT.

CDR3 DNA: TGTGCCAGTAGTATTAGAAACACTGAAGCTTTCTTT. Its protein is CASSIRNTEAFF. The J gene is TRBJ1-1, the V gene TRBV19; D is undetermined. The V gene's germline CDR1 is LNHDA and CDR2 SQIVND (reference sequence). V lost 3 bases and J 2 bases, leaving 4 bases between the germline ends. CDR3 size: 12 residues.

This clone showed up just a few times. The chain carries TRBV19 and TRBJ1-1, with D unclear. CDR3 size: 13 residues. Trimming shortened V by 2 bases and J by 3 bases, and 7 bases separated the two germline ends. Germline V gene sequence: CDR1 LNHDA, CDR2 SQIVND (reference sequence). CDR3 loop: CASSIIGHTEAFF. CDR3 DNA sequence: TGTGCCAGTAGTATAATTGGGCACACTGAAGCTTTCTTT.

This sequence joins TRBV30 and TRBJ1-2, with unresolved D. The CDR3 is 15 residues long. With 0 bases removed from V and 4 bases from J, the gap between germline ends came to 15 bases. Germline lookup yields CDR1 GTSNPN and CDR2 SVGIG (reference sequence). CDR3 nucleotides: TGTGCCTGGAGTGTTGGTACGGTCCCTTTCTATGGCTACACCTTC. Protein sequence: CAWSVGTVPFYGYTF.

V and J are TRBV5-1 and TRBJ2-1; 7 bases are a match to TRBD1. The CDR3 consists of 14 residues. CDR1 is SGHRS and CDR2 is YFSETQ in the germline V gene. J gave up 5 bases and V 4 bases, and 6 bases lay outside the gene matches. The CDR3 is CASSQGTVNNEQFF. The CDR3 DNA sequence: TGCGCCAGCAGCCAAGGGACAGTAAACAATGAGCAGTTCTTC.

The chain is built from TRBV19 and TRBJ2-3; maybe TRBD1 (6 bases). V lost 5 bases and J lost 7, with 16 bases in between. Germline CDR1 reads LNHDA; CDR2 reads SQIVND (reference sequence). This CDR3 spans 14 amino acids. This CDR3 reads CASSVSTGQNTQYF. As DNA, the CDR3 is TGTGCCAGTAGTGTCTCGACAGGACAGAATACGCAGTATTTT.

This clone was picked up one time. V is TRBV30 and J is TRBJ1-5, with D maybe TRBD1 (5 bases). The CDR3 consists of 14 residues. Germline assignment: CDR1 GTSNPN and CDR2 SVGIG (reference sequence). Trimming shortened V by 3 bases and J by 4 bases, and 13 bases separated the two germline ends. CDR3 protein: CAWSAGTLNQPQHF. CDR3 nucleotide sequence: TGTGCCTGGAGCGCCGGGACTCTAAATCAGCCCCAGCATTTT.

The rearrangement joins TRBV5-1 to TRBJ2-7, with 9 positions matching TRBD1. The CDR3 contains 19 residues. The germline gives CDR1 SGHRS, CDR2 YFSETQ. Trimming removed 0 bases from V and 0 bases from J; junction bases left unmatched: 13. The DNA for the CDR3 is TGCGCCAGCAGCTTGGGATTGCCATTCCGGGACAGGGTCTCCTACGAGCAGTACTTC. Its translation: CASSLGLPFRDRVSYEQYF.

In DNA form, the CDR3 reads TGTGCCAGTAGTTACACAGGGATAGGGTATAATTCACCCCTCCACTTT. Residues: CASSYTGIGYNSPLHF. The chain employs TRBV19 and TRBJ1-6, with a weak D call TRBD1 (6 bases). Looked up from germline, CDR1 is LNHDA and CDR2 is SQIVND (reference sequence). The CDR3 contains 16 residues. Trimming removed 5 bases at V and 4 bases at J, with 15 bases between.

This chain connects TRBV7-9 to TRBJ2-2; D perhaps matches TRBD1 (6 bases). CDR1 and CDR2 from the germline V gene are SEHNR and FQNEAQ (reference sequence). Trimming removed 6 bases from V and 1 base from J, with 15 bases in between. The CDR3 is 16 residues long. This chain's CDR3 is CASSIGGQMNTGELFF. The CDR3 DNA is TGTGCCAGCAGTATTGGGGGACAAATGAACACCGGGGAGCTGTTTTTT.

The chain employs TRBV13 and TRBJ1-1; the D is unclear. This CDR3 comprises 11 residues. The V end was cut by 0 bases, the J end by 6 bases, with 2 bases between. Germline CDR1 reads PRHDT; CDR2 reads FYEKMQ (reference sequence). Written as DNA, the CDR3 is TGTGCCAGCAGCTTAGGCTCTGAAGCTTTCTTT. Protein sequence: CASSLGSEAFF.

The CDR3 DNA sequence: TGCAGCGTTGAACCCAGGGCGAACTATGGCTACACCTTC. Translated, it gives CSVEPRANYGYTF. The V call is TRBV29-1, the J call TRBJ1-2; D possibly corresponds to TRBD1 (5 bases). Trimming left V 2 bases short and J 2 bases short, with 9 bases between. Looked up from germline, CDR1 is SQVTM and CDR2 is ANQGSEA. The CDR3 runs 13 residues.

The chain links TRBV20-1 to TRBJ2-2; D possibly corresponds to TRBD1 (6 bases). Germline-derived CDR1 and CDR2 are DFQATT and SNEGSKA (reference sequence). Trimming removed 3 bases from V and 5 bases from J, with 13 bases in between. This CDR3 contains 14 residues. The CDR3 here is CSASYWGRTGELFF. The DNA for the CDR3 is TGCAGTGCTAGTTATTGGGGGCGGACCGGGGAGCTGTTTTTT.

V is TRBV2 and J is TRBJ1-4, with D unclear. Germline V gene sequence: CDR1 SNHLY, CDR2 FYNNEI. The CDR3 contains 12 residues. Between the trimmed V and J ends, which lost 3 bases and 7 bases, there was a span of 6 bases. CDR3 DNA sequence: TGTGCCAGCAGTGATCTAGGTGAAAAACTGTTTTTT. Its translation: CASSDLGEKLFF.

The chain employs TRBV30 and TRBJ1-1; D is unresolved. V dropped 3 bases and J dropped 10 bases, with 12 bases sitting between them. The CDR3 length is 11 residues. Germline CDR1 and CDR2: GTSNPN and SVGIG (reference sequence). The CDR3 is CAWSDTRGAFF. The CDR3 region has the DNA TGTGCCTGGAGCGATACCCGGGGAGCTTTCTTT.

CDR3 bases: TGCGCCAGCAGCCGCACTACTAGCGGGGGGGCCCCCGGGGAGCTGTTTTTT. This sequence encodes CASSRTTSGGAPGELFF. The chain uses TRBV5-1 and TRBJ2-2; 13 bases are shared with TRBD2. In germline, CDR1 is SGHRS, CDR2 YFSETQ. The J segment lost 6 bases and the V segment lost 4 bases, leaving 9 bases of the junction unmatched. There are 17 residues in the CDR3. The full variable domain, rest sourced from reference TRBV5-1 and TRBJ2-2, is KAGVTQTPRYLIKTRGQQVTLSCSPISGHRSVSWYQQTPGQGLQFLFEYFSETQRNKGNFPGRFSGRQFSNSRSEMNVSTLELGDSALYLCASSRTTSGGAPGELFFGEGSRLTVL.

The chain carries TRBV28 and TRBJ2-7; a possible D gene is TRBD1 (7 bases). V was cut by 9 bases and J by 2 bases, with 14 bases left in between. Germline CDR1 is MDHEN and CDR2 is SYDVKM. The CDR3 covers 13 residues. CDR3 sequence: CASSRGDAYEQYF. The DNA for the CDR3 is TGTGCCAGTTCCAGGGGGGATGCCTACGAGCAGTACTTC.

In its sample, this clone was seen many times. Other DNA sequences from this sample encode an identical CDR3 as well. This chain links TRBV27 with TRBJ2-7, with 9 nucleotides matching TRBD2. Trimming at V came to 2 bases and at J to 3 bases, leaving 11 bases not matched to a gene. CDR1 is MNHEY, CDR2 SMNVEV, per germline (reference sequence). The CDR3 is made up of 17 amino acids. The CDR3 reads CASSLRGGGGANYEQYF. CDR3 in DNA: TGTGCCAGCAGTTTAAGGGGGGGCGGGGGGGCCAACTACGAGCAGTACTTC.

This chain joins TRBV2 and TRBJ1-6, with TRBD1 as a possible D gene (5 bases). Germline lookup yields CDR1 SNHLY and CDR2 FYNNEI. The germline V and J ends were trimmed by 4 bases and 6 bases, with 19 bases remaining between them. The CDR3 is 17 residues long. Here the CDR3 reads CASSATAGRIFNSPLHF. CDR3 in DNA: TGTGCCAGCAGTGCGACAGCCGGAAGGATTTTTAATTCACCCCTCCACTTT.

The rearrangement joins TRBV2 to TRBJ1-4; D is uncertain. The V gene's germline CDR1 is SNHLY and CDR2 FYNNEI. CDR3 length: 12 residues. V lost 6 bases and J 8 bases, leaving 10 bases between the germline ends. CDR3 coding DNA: TGTGCCAGCAGCCAAGAGCACGAAAAACTGTTTTTT. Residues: CASSQEHEKLFF.

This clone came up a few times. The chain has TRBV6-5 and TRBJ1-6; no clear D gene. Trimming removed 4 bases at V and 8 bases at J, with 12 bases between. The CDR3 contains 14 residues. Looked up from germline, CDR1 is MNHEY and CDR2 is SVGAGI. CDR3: CASSSNLFYSPLHF. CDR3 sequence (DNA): TGTGCCAGCAGTTCCAATCTATTCTATTCACCCCTCCACTTT.

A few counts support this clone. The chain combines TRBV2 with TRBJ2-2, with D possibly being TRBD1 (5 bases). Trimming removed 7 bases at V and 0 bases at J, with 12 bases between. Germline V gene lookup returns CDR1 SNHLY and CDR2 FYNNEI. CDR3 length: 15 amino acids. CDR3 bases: TGTGCCAGCACCAGACAGCCCGCGAACACCGGGGAGCTGTTTTTT. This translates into CASTRQPANTGELFF.

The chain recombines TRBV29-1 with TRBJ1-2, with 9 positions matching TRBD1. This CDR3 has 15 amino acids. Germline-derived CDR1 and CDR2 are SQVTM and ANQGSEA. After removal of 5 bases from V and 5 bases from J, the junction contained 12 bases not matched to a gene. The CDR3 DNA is TGCAGCGTTCGGTTTCGGGACAGGGATGAGTATGGCTACACCTTC. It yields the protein CSVRFRDRDEYGYTF. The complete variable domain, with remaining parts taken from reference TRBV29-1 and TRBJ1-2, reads SAVISQKPSRDICQRGTSLTIQCQVDSQVTMMFWYRQQPGQSLTLIATANQGSEATYESGFVIDKFPISRPNLTFSTLTVSNMSPEDSSIYLCSVRFRDRDEYGYTFGSGTRLTVV.

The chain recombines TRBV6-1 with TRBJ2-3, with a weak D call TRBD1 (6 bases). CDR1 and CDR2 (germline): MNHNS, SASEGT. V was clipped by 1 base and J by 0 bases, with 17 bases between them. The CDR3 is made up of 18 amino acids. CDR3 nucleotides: TGTGCCAGCAGTGAAGACCCTGGACAGTCGTCTAGCACAGATACGCAGTATTTT. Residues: CASSEDPGQSSSTDTQYF.

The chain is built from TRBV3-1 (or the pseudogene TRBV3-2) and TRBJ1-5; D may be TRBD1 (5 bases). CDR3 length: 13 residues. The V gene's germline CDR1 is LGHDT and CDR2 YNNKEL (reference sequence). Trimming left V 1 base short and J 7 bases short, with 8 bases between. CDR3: CASSQARGQPQHF. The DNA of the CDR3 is TGTGCCAGCAGCCAAGCAAGGGGACAGCCCCAGCATTTT.